These 16 T cell receptor beta chains came from one sample sequenced in a study of blood T cell repertoires in COVID-19. The method was immunoSEQ multiplex PCR; TCRdb's version includes in-frame clones alone and lacks a portion of them. The sample contains 150,000 to 200,000 clones, 75% to 90% of which appear only once. Sequencing was done on a sample of peripheral blood. The receptor set was obtained from a man aged 55 to 70 with acute or convalescent COVID-19.

The chain is built from TRBV27 and TRBJ2-7, with D possibly matching TRBD1 (6 bases). The germline V and J ends were trimmed by 1 base and 3 bases, with 10 bases remaining between them. CDR3 size: 14 residues. Germline V lookup: CDR1 MNHEY, CDR2 SMNVEV (reference sequence). The CDR3 sequence is CASSLYQGIYEQYF. CDR3 DNA sequence: TGTGCCAGCAGTTTATACCAGGGGATCTACGAGCAGTACTTC.

The rearrangement uses TRBV7-9 and TRBJ2-1, with 10 bases aligning to TRBD1. The germline CDR1 and CDR2 sequences are SEHNR and FQNEAQ (reference sequence). The V gene end was trimmed by 1 base and the J gene end by 10 bases; junction bases not matched to a gene: 7. This CDR3 has 15 residues. The CDR3 here is CASSLGQGAGEEQFF. CDR3 DNA sequence: TGTGCCAGCAGCTTAGGACAGGGGGCTGGTGAGGAGCAGTTCTTC.

This clone was counted a single time. V usage is TRBV6-5 and J usage is TRBJ1-5; D is perhaps TRBD1 (6 bases). This CDR3 region has 14 residues. CDR1 MNHEY and CDR2 SVGAGI come from the germline V gene. The V end lost 5 bases, the J end lost 3 bases, and 11 bases lay between the germline ends. The CDR3 coding sequence is TGTGCCAGCAGTATGGACAGATCCAATCAGCCCCAGCATTTT. It yields the protein CASSMDRSNQPQHF.

The chain recombines TRBV19 with TRBJ1-2, with TRBD1 as a possible D gene (5 bases). This CDR3 contains 13 residues. Trimming pared 6 bases from V and 7 bases from J, leaving 15 bases between. Germline-derived CDR1 and CDR2 are LNHDA and SQIVND (reference sequence). The CDR3 nucleotides read TGTGCCAGTAGCTTATTGACAGCGGGTGGCTACACCTTC. Encoded protein: CASSLLTAGGYTF.

CDR3 sequence: CSASSQFVYGYTF. CDR3 nucleotides: TGCAGTGCTAGTTCACAATTCGTCTATGGCTACACCTTC. V and J are TRBV20-1 and TRBJ1-2; unclear D gene. The CDR3 is made up of 13 amino acids. The germline CDR1 and CDR2 sequences are DFQATT and SNEGSKA (reference sequence). V lost 3 bases, J lost 4 bases, and 12 bases lay in between.

There are many counts of this clone. This rearrangement joins TRBV2 to TRBJ2-1, with 7 bases identical to TRBD2. Germline CDR1 and CDR2: SNHLY and FYNNEI. The CDR3 extends over 15 amino acids. J was trimmed by 6 bases and V by 1 base; bases with no gene match: 6. CDR3 nucleotide sequence: TGTGCCAGCAGTGAAGGATGGGAGGGAGGCAATGAGCAGTTCTTC. It encodes CASSEGWEGGNEQFF. Drawing the rest from reference TRBV2 and TRBJ2-1, the complete variable domain is EPEVTQTPSHQVTQMGQEVILRCVPISNHLYFYWYRQILGQKVEFLVSFYNNEISEKSEIFDDQFSVERPDGSNFTLKIRSTKLEDSAMYFCASSEGWEGGNEQFFGPGTRLTVL.

This sequence joins TRBV28 and TRBJ2-6; 9 bases line up with TRBD1. J gave up 2 bases and V 4 bases, and 6 bases lay outside the gene matches. The CDR3 contains 17 residues. The germline gives CDR1 MDHEN, CDR2 SYDVKM. The CDR3 DNA reads as TGTGCCAGCAGTTATATACAGGGGGCCCCTGGGGCCAACGTCCTGACTTTC. Its protein is CASSYIQGAPGANVLTF.

J is TRBJ2-7 and V is TRBV19; perhaps TRBD2 as D (6 bases). This CDR3 has 15 residues. With 5 bases removed from V and 0 bases from J, the gap between germline ends came to 14 bases. From germline, CDR1 is LNHDA and CDR2 SQIVND (reference sequence). The CDR3 sequence is CASSGRSASSYEQYF. As DNA, the CDR3 is TGTGCCAGTAGTGGGAGGTCCGCCAGCTCCTACGAGCAGTACTTC.

This clone was seen once. The V gene is TRBV7-8, the J gene TRBJ2-7, with TRBD1 identical over 9 bases. V lost 0 bases, J lost 3 bases, and 3 bases stayed unmatched. Germline loops: CDR1 SGHVS, CDR2 FQNEAQ. This CDR3 has 15 residues. The CDR3 loop reads CASSLADRGHYEQYF. The CDR3 DNA reads TGTGCCAGCAGCTTAGCGGACAGGGGCCACTACGAGCAGTACTTC.

This clone was recorded a few times. Additional DNA sequences in this sample encode the identical CDR3. The rearrangement joins TRBV19 to TRBJ1-5, with 10 bases lining up with TRBD1. Germline lookup yields CDR1 LNHDA and CDR2 SQIVND (reference sequence). V was clipped by 3 bases and J by 7 bases; unmatched bases: 3. This CDR3 region has 14 residues. DNA for the CDR3: TGTGCCAGTAGTATCCGGGACAGGGGACAGCCCCAGCATTTT. Translating it yields CASSIRDRGQPQHF.

The chain combines TRBV5-1 with TRBJ1-3, with 7 bases that match TRBD1. With 0 bases clipped from V and 2 bases from J, the junction kept 5 bases outside the gene matches. This CDR3 has 16 amino acids. Germline V lookup: CDR1 SGHRS, CDR2 YFSETQ. The CDR3, as DNA: TGCGCCAGCAGCTTGGACCCTCAGGGGGCTGGAAACACCATATATTTT. Its translation is CASSLDPQGAGNTIYF.

This chain uses TRBV9 with TRBJ1-2; 10 bases are a match to TRBD1. Per germline, CDR1 SGDLS and CDR2 YYNGEE. The CDR3 is made up of 13 amino acids. The J segment lost 4 bases and the V segment lost 7 bases, leaving 4 bases of the junction unmatched. CDR3 region: CASARDRGYGYTF. For the CDR3, the DNA is TGTGCCAGCGCCCGGGACAGGGGCTATGGCTACACCTTC.

The CDR3 reads CASSGLRGRTYEQYF. The CDR3 nucleotides read TGCGCCAGCAGTGGGTTACGCGGGAGAACGTACGAGCAGTACTTC. This chain joins TRBV10-1 and TRBJ2-7; 7 nucleotides match TRBD2. The CDR3 contains 15 residues. The germline V gene has CDR1 WNHNN and CDR2 SYGVQD (reference sequence). Losses at the gene ends were 4 bases for V and 4 bases for J; bases not matched to a gene: 10.

This clone was seen a handful of times. The V gene is TRBV3-1 (or the pseudogene TRBV3-2), the J gene TRBJ1-6; 7 nucleotides agree with TRBD1. Germline V gives CDR1 LGHDT, CDR2 YNNKEL (reference sequence). V lost 2 bases to trimming and J lost 7 bases; unmatched junction nucleotides: 5. The CDR3 runs 15 residues. CDR3 protein: CASSQRQGGNSPLHF. The CDR3 DNA reads TGTGCCAGCAGCCAAAGGCAGGGGGGAAATTCACCCCTCCACTTT.

This chain joins TRBV6-5 and TRBJ2-4; the match to TRBD1 covers 9 bases. Germline V gene data show CDR1 as MNHEY and CDR2 as SVGAGI. After removal of 7 bases from V and 8 bases from J, the junction contained 6 bases not matched to a gene. CDR3 length equals 13 residues. CDR3 DNA sequence: TGTGCCAGCACCATGACAGGGGGGGACATTCAGTACTTC. Its translation is CASTMTGGDIQYF.

This chain links TRBV4-3 with TRBJ2-5; 14 positions match TRBD2. CDR1 LGHNA and CDR2 YSLEER come from the germline V gene. V trimming: 1 base; J trimming: 2 bases; junction bases outside the gene matches: 3. The CDR3 contains 17 residues. CDR3 in DNA: TGCGCCAGCAGCCAAGGCGGACTAGCGGGGGGTCAAGAGACCCAGTACTTC. This gives the protein CASSQGGLAGGQETQYF.